The rows below give T cell receptor beta chains drawn from one sample of a study of human T cells and chemical hapten exposure. TCRdb used MiXCR to reprocess the RACE reads, holding one entry per CDR3 protein. The top ten hold more than 1% of the sample, which has more than 70,000 distinct CDR3 sequences, approximately 10% seen once. The starting material was whole blood, obtained in connection with sensitization to the hapten diphenylcyclopropenone (DPC). Receptors were obtained from a woman younger than 45 with alopecia areata. Some clones in this sample may be carry-over from other donors' samples. Each CDR3 is given with its conserved first and last residue. Each record gives: V gene, D gene, clone size, J gene, CDR3 DNA, CDR3 protein. D genes are given only for firm matches. Size is stated for part of the rows, as once, few or many counts, or as a class when the clone is expanded.

TRBV6-2/TRBV6-3	-	few	TRBJ1-5	TGTGCCAGCAAGGGAAGCAATCAGCCCCAGCATTTT	CASKGSNQPQHF
TRBV3-1	TRBD2	many	TRBJ2-1	TGTGCCAGCAGCCTTACTAGCGGGATCCATGAGCAGTTCTTC	CASSLTSGIHEQFF
TRBV20-1	-	-	TRBJ1-2	TGCAGTGCTAGAGATAGGGGAGGAAAGGGCGCTAACTATGGCTACACCTTC	CSARDRGGKGANYGYTF
TRBV6-5	TRBD1	-	TRBJ1-2	TGTGCCAGCAGTTACGATACCGGACAGGGAAATGGCTACACCTTC	CASSYDTGQGNGYTF
TRBV5-1	-	many	TRBJ2-3	TGCGCCAGCAGCTTGGCGCAGGGGGGTAGCACAGATACGCAGTATTTT	CASSLAQGGSTDTQYF
TRBV6-1	-	-	TRBJ2-6	TGTGCCAGCAGTGATGGACAGTCTGGGGCCAACGTCCTGACTTTC	CASSDGQSGANVLTF
TRBV20-1	-	many	TRBJ1-2	TGCAGTGCAAACGAGGGGCGGCCCTATCGGGGCGGCTACACCTTC	CSANEGRPYRGGYTF
TRBV29-1	-	few	TRBJ1-2	TGCAGCGTCAGTCCGGGCTACACCTTC	CSVSPGYTF
TRBV7-2	-	-	TRBJ2-7	TGTGCCAGCAGCTTAGGGGCTACCTACGAGCAGTACTTC	CASSLGATYEQYF
TRBV27	-	many	TRBJ1-1	TGTGCCAGCAGTTTAGGAAGGGGGTATGAAGCTTTCTTT	CASSLGRGYEAFF
TRBV6-5	-	few	TRBJ2-1	TGTGCCAGCAGTTACTTTCCAGCTACCTACAATGAGCAGTTCTTC	CASSYFPATYNEQFF
TRBV27	-	many	TRBJ2-2	TGTGCCAGCAGTTTCGGGTCCGGGGAGCTGTTTTTT	CASSFGSGELFF
TRBV20-1	-	many	TRBJ1-6	TGCAGTGCTAGAGAGACTGGGAGCTCCTATAATTCACCCCTCCACTTT	CSARETGSSYNSPLHF
TRBV30	-	many	TRBJ2-2	TGTGCCTGGAGACGAGGGCTGAACACCGGGGAGCTGTTTTTT	CAWRRGLNTGELFF